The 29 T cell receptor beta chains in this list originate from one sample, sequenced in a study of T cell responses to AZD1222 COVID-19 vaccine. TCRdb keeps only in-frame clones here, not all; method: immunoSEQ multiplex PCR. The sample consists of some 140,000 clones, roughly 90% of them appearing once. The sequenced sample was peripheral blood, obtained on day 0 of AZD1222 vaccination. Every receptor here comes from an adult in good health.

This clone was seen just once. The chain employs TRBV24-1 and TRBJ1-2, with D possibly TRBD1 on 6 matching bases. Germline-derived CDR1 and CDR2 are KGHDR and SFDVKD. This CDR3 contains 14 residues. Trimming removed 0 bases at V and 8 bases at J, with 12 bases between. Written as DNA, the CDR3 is TGTGCCACCAGTGATTTGTATGGCGGGGGCGGCTACACCTTC. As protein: CATSDLYGGGGYTF.

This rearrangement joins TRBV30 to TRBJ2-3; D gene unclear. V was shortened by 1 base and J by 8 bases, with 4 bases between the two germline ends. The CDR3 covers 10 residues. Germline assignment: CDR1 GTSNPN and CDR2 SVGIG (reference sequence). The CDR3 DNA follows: TGTGCCTGGAGTGCGGGTACGCAGTATTTT. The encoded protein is CAWSAGTQYF. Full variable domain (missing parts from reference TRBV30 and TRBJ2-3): SQTIHQWPATLVQPVGSPLSLECTVEGTSNPNLYWYRQAAGRGLQLLFYSVGIGQISSEVPQNLSASRPQDRQFILSSKKLLLSDSGFYLCAWSAGTQYFGPGTRLTVL.

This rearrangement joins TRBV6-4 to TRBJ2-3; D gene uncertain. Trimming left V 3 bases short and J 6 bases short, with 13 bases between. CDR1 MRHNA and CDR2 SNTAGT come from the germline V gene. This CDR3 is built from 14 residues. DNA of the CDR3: TGTGCCAGCAGTGAATCCACGGAAAGGGATACGCAGTATTTT. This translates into CASSESTERDTQYF.

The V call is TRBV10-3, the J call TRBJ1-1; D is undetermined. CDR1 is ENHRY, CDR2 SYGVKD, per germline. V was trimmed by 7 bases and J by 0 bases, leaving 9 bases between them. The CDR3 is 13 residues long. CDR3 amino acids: CAIKAGMNTEAFF. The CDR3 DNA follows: TGTGCCATCAAGGCGGGTATGAACACTGAAGCTTTCTTT.

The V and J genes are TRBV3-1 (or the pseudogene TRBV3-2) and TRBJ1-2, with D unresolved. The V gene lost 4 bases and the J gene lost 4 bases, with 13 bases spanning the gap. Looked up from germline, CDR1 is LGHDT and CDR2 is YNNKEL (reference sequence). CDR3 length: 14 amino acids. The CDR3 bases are TGTGCCAGCAGCCCCGATGGGCCCCGCTATGGCTACACCTTC. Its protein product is CASSPDGPRYGYTF.

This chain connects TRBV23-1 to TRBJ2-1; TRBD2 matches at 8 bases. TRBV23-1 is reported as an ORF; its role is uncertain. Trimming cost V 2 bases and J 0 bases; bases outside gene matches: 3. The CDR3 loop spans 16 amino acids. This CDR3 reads CASSQTSGSSYNEQFF. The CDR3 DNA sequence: TGCGCCAGCAGTCAAACTAGCGGAAGCTCCTACAATGAGCAGTTCTTC.

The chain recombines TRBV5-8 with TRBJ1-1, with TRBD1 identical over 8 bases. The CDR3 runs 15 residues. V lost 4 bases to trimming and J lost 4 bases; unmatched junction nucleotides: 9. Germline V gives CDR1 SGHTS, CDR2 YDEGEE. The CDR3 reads CASSTPTGVSTEAFF. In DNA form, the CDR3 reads TGTGCCAGCAGCACACCGACAGGGGTAAGCACTGAAGCTTTCTTT. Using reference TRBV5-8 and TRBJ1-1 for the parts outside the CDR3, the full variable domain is EAGVTQSPTHLIKTRGQQATLRCSPISGHTSVYWYQQALGLGLQFLLWYDEGEERNRGNFPPRFSGRQFPNYSSELNVNALELEDSALYLCASSTPTGVSTEAFFGQGTRLTVV.

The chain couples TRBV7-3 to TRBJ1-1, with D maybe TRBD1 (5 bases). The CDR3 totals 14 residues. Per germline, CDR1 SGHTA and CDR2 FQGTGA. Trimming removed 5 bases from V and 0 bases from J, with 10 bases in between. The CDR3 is CASSPAGLNTEAFF. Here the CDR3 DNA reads TGTGCCAGCAGCCCCGCGGGGCTGAACACTGAAGCTTTCTTT.

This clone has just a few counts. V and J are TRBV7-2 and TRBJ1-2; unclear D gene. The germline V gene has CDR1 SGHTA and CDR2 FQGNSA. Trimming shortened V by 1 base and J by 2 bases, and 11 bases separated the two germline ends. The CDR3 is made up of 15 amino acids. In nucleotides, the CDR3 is TGTGCCAGCAGCTTAGGAGGTGTAGGAAACTATGGCTACACCTTC. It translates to CASSLGGVGNYGYTF. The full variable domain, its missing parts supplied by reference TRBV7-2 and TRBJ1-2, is GAGVSQSPSNKVTEKGKDVELRCDPISGHTALYWYRQSLGQGLEFLIYFQGNSAPDKSGLPSDRFSAERTGGSVSTLTIQRTQQEDSAVYLCASSLGGVGNYGYTFGSGTRLTVV.

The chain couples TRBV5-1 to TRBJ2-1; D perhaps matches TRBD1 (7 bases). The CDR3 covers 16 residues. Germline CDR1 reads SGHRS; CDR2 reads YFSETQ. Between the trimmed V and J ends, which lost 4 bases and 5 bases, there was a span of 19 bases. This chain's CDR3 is CASSKYQGGGNNEQFF. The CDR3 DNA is TGCGCCAGCAGCAAATATCAGGGGGGAGGAAACAATGAGCAGTTCTTC.

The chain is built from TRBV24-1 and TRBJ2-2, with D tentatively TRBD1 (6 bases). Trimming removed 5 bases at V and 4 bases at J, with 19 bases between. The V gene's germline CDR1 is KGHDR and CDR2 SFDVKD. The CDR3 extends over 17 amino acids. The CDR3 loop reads CATSVFRDKGGTGELFF. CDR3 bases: TGTGCCACCAGTGTTTTCCGTGATAAAGGGGGCACCGGGGAGCTGTTTTTT.

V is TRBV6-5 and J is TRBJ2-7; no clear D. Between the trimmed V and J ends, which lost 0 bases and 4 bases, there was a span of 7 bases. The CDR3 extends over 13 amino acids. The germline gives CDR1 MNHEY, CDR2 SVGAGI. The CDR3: CASSYSPVYEQYF. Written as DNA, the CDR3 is TGTGCCAGCAGTTACTCGCCGGTTTACGAGCAGTACTTC.

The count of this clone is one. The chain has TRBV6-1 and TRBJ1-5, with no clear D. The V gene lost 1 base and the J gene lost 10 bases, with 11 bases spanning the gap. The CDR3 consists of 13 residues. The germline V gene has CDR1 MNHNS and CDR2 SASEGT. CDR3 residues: CASSEGVLQPQHF. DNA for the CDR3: TGTGCCAGCAGTGAAGGGGTCTTACAACCCCAGCATTTT.

The CDR3 sequence is CASSPGVRSPLHF. The CDR3 coding sequence is TGTGCCAGCAGCCCTGGAGTGCGTTCACCCCTCCACTTT. The V gene is TRBV3-1 (or the pseudogene TRBV3-2), the J gene TRBJ1-6; D unresolved. The CDR3 consists of 13 residues. The germline V gene has CDR1 LGHDT and CDR2 YNNKEL (reference sequence). With 4 bases removed from V and 9 bases from J, the gap between germline ends came to 10 bases.

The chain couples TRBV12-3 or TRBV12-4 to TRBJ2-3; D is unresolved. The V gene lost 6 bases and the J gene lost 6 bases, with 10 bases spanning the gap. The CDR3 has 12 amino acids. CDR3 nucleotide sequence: TGTGCCAGCAGGATCTCTGGGGATACGCAGTATTTT. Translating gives CASRISGDTQYF.

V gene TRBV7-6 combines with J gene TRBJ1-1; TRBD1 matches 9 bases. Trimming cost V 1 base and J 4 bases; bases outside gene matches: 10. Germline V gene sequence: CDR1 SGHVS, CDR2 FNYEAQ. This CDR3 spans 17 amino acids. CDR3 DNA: TGTGCCAGCAGCTTAGATGGGACAGGGTTCTTGGGCACTGAAGCTTTCTTT. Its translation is CASSLDGTGFLGTEAFF.

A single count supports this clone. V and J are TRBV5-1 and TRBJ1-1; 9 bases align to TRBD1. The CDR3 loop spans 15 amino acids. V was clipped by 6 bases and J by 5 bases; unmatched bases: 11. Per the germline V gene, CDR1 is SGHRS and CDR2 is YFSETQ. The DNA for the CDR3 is TGCGCCAGCAAGTTCCGGACAGGGGAAAATACTGAAGCTTTCTTT. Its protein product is CASKFRTGENTEAFF.

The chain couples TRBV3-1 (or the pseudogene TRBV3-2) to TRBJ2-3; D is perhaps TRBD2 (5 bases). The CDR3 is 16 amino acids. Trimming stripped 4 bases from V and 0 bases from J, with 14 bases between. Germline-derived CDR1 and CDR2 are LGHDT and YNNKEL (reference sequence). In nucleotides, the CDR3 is TGTGCCAGCAGCCTCCACGGGCGGACTAGCACAGATACGCAGTATTTT. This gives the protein CASSLHGRTSTDTQYF.

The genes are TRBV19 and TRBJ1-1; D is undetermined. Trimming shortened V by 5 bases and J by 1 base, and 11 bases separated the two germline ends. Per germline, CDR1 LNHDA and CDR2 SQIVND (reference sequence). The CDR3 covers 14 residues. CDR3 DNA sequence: TGTGCCAGTAGTTCTTGGACGGAGAACACTGAAGCTTTCTTT. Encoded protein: CASSSWTENTEAFF.

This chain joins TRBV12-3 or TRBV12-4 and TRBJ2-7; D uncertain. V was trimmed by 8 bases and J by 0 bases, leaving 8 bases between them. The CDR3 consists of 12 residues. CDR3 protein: CASQTSSYEQYF. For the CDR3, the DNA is TGTGCCAGCCAAACGAGCTCCTACGAGCAGTACTTC.

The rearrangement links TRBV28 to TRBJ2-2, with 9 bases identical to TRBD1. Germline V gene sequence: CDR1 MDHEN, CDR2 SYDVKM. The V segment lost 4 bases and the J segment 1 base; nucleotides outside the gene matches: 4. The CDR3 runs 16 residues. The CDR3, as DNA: TGTGCCAGCAGTTCCTACAGGGGGCAGAACACCGGGGAGCTGTTTTTT. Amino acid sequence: CASSSYRGQNTGELFF.

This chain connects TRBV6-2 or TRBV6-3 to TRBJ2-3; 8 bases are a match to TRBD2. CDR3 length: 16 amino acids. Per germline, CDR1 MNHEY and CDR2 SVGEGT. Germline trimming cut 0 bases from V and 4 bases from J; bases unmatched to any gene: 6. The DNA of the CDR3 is TGTGCCAGCAGTTACTCGGCGGGAGGTGGATCAGATACGCAGTATTTT. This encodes CASSYSAGGGSDTQYF.

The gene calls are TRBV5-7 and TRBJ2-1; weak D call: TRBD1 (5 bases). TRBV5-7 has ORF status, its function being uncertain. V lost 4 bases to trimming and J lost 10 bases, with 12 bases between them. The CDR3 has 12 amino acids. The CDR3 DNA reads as TGTGCCAGCAGCCCCAGGGTTAGGGAGCAGTTCTTC. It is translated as CASSPRVREQFF.

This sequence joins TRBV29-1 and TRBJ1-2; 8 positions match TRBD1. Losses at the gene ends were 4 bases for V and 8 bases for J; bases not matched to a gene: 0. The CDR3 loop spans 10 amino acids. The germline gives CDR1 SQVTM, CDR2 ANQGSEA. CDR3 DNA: TGCAGCGTTGGACAGGGGGGCTACACCTTC. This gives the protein CSVGQGGYTF.

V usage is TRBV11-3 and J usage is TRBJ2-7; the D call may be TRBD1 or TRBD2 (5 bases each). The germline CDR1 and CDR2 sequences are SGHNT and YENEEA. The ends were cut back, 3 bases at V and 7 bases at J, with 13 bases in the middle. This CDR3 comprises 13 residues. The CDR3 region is CASSLGVDREQYF. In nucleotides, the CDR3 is TGTGCCAGCAGCTTGGGGGTGGATAGAGAGCAGTACTTC. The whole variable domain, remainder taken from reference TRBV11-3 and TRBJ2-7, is EAGVVQSPRYKIIEKKQPVAFWCNPISGHNTLYWYLQNLGQGPELLIRYENEEAVDDSQLPKDRFSAERLKGVDSTLKIQPAELGDSAVYLCASSLGVDREQYFGPGTRLTVT.

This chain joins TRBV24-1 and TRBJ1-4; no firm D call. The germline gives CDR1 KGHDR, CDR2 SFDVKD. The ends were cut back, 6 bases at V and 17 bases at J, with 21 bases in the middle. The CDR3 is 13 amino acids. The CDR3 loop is CATSRARDQLEFF. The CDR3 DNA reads TGTGCCACCAGTAGAGCTAGGGATCAATTAGAATTTTTT.

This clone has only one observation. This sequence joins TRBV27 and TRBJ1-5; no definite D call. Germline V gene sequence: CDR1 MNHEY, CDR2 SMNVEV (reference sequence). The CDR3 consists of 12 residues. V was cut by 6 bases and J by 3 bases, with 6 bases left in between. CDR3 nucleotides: TGTGCCAGCAGCACCCACAATCAGCCCCAGCATTTT. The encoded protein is CASSTHNQPQHF.

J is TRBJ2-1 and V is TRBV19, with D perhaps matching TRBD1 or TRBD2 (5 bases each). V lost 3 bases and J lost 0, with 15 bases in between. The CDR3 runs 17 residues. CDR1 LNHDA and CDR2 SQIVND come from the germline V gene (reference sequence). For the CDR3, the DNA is TGTGCCAGTAGTATGGTCGGGGCGGAGAGCTCCTACAATGAGCAGTTCTTC. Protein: CASSMVGAESSYNEQFF.

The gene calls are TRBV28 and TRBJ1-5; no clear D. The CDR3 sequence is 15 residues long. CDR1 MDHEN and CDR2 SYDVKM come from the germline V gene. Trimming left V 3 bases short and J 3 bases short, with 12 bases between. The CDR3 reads CASSFPHVVNQPQHF. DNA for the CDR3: TGTGCCAGCAGTTTCCCTCATGTTGTCAATCAGCCCCAGCATTTT. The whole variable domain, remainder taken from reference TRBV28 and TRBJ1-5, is DVKVTQSSRYLVKRTGEKVFLECVQDMDHENMFWYRQDPGLGLRLIYFSYDVKMKEKGDIPEGYSVSREKKERFSLILESASTNQTSMYLCASSFPHVVNQPQHFGDGTRLSIL.